A selection of T cell receptor beta chains follows, all from one sample in a study of OX40 agonist ivuxolimab in advanced cancers. The repertoire was sequenced with immunoSEQ multiplex PCR; TCRdb's copy has only in-frame clones and lacks some. Here the sample spans tens of thousands of clones, about 83% being singletons. The input for sequencing was CD4+ or CD8+ T cells sorted from blood, taken in a trial of the OX40 agonist ivuxolimab. Source of these receptors: an adult with an advanced solid tumor such as melanoma, head and neck, liver or kidney cancer. The CDR3 runs from the conserved cysteine through the conserved F or W. D genes are given only for firm matches. Size is stated for part of the rows, as once, few or many counts, or as a class when the clone is expanded.

v_gene	d_gene	j_gene	abundance	CDR3nt	CDR3aa
TRBV29-1	TRBD2	TRBJ2-3	NA	TGCAGCGCCCCACTAGCGGGAGGGGTAGATACGCAGTATTTT	CSAPLAGGVDTQYF
TRBV11-2	TRBD2	TRBJ2-2	NA	TGTGCCAGCAGCCCCTACCTAGCGGGAGCGGGGGAGCTGTTTTTT	CASSPYLAGAGELFF
TRBV19	TRBD1	TRBJ1-5	NA	TGTGCCAGTAGCCTACAGGGGGATCAGCCCCAGCATTTT	CASSLQGDQPQHF
TRBV13	TRBD2	TRBJ2-1	NA	TGTGCCAGCAGCCCCCGGACTAGCGGGATTTACAATGAGCAGTTCTTC	CASSPRTSGIYNEQFF
TRBV7-9	NA	TRBJ1-1	NA	TGTGCCAGCAGCTTATTAAGCCAGAACACTGAAGCTTTCTTT	CASSLLSQNTEAFF
TRBV19	TRBD2	TRBJ2-7	once	TGTGCCAGTCGACGGGCTAGCGGTACCTACGAGCAGTACTTC	CASRRASGTYEQYF
TRBV28	NA	TRBJ1-2	NA	TGTGCCAGCAGTTTAACTCTAAGGACAGCCGCTGACTATGGCTACACCTTC	CASSLTLRTAADYGYTF
TRBV29-1	NA	TRBJ2-1	NA	TGCAGCGTTGAAGACTGGGCGGGAACCGCCTACAATGAGCAGTTCTTC	CSVEDWAGTAYNEQFF
TRBV2	TRBD1	TRBJ2-2	NA	TGTGCCAGCGACAGGGACGACACCGGGGAGCTGTTTTTT	CASDRDDTGELFF
TRBV9	TRBD1	TRBJ2-1	NA	TGTGCCAGCAGCGCGTCCCGGGACAGATACAATGAGCAGTTCTTC	CASSASRDRYNEQFF
TRBV7-4	NA	TRBJ1-6	NA	TGTGCCAGCCATATACGGGCGGCGGGTCGACGGGGGTCCTCACCCCTCCACTTT	CASHIRAAGRRGSSPLHF
TRBV18	NA	TRBJ2-1	NA	TGTGCCAGCTCACCACTCGTAGCGAATGAGCAGTTCTTC	CASSPLVANEQFF
TRBV6-1	TRBD2	TRBJ2-7	NA	TGTGCCAGCAGTGAAGGCGGGAGCGCCTACGAGCAGTACTTC	CASSEGGSAYEQYF
TRBV6-6	TRBD2	TRBJ2-5	NA	TGTGCCAGCAGTCCACTAGCGGGAGACCAAGAGACCCAGTACTTC	CASSPLAGDQETQYF
TRBV7-9	TRBD2	TRBJ2-7	NA	TGTGCCAGCAGCCAGATGACCAGAGGGCTAGCGGGCTACGAGCAGTACTTC	CASSQMTRGLAGYEQYF
TRBV5-5	TRBD1	TRBJ1-5	NA	TGTGCCAGCAGCTCGGGACAGGTCCTCTATACTAATCAGCCCCAGCATTTT	CASSSGQVLYTNQPQHF
TRBV4-1	NA	TRBJ2-7	NA	TGCGCCAGCAGCCAAGTTTGGGGGGCGTCCTACGAGCAGTACTTC	CASSQVWGASYEQYF
TRBV5-6	NA	TRBJ2-7	once	TGTGCCAGCAGCTCGGGAACGGATGAAGCTTACGAGCAGTACTTC	CASSSGTDEAYEQYF
TRBV7-2	NA	TRBJ2-1	NA	TGTGCCAGCAGCTTAGAACAACCCTACAATGAGCAGTTCTTC	CASSLEQPYNEQFF
TRBV27	NA	TRBJ2-1	NA	TGTGCCAGCAGTTTCGCGGATGAGCAGTTCTTC	CASSFADEQFF
TRBV18	TRBD2	TRBJ2-1	NA	TGTGCCAGCTCACCGAACCTGGGAGGGACCCCTAGTCCTCGGTACAATGAGCAGTTCTTC	CASSPNLGGTPSPRYNEQFF
TRBV7-3	NA	TRBJ2-1	once	TGTGCCAGCAGCATTAGCGGAAACAATGAGCAGTTCTTC	CASSISGNNEQFF
TRBV27	NA	TRBJ1-6	medium-sized	TGTGCCAGCACCCTCGGGGGCCCCCAATCACCCCTCCACTTT	CASTLGGPQSPLHF
TRBV11-2	TRBD1	TRBJ2-5	NA	TGTGCCAGCAGTATGGACAGGGCTGGGGAGACCCAGTACTTC	CASSMDRAGETQYF
TRBV6-5	NA	TRBJ2-5	NA	TGTGCCAGCAGTTACACGGAGGGGGAGACCCAGTACTTC	CASSYTEGETQYF
TRBV5-6	NA	TRBJ2-7	NA	TGTGCCAGCAGCTTGGAGGCTTCCTACGAGCAGTACTTC	CASSLEASYEQYF
TRBV6-4	TRBD2	TRBJ2-3	medium-sized	TGTGCCAGCAGTGACTCGCGGGAGCCAGATACGCAGTATTTT	CASSDSREPDTQYF
TRBV27	TRBD2	TRBJ2-5	NA	TGTGCCAGCAGTCCATCAGGGTTACCGGGACTAGTGGGAGATGTGGCAAAAGAGACCCAGTACTTC	CASSPSGLPGLVGDVAKETQYF
TRBV10-1	TRBD2	TRBJ2-5	NA	TGCGCCAGCCGACCAGCGGGGGAAGAGACCCAGTACTTC	CASRPAGEETQYF
TRBV7-8	TRBD2	TRBJ2-7	NA	TGTGCCAGCAGCTTATTAGCTAGCGGGGGTTCCTACGAGCAGTACTTC	CASSLLASGGSYEQYF
TRBV9	NA	TRBJ2-1	NA	TGTGCCAGCAGCGTAGGGGTCATGGCTAGCGATGAGCAGTTCTTC	CASSVGVMASDEQFF
TRBV9	TRBD2	TRBJ2-1	once	TGTGCCAGCAGCGTGAGCGGGAGCTCCTACAATGAGCAGTTCTTC	CASSVSGSSYNEQFF
TRBV6-5	NA	TRBJ1-1	once	TGTGCCAGCAGTTACTCACAGGGTGGGACTGAAGCTTTCTTT	CASSYSQGGTEAFF
TRBV4-1	NA	TRBJ2-3	NA	TGCGCCAGCAGCCAAAGGGTAATTAGCACAGATACGCAGTATTTT	CASSQRVISTDTQYF
TRBV28	TRBD2	TRBJ2-1	NA	TGTGCCAGCAGTCCCTCTAGCGGGAGGGCCTTACCCAATGAGCAGTTCTTC	CASSPSSGRALPNEQFF
TRBV6-5	NA	TRBJ1-6	NA	TGTGCCAGCAGTTTTCTACAGCCTTGGAATTCACCCCTCCACTTT	CASSFLQPWNSPLHF
TRBV4-1	TRBD1	TRBJ2-7	NA	TGCGCCAGCAGCTACTTGACAGGGACCTACGAGCAGTACTTC	CASSYLTGTYEQYF
TRBV4-1	NA	TRBJ2-7	few	TGCGCCAGCAGCGGAGATTCCTACGAGCAGTACTTC	CASSGDSYEQYF
TRBV4-1	TRBD2	TRBJ2-3	NA	TGCGCCAGCAGCCATATAGCGGGTTTTAGCACAGATACGCAGTATTTT	CASSHIAGFSTDTQYF
TRBV5-1	TRBD1	TRBJ2-7	NA	TGCGCCAGCAGCTTGTTCGGGCAGGGGGCCTACGAGCAGTACTTC	CASSLFGQGAYEQYF
TRBV5-1	TRBD2	TRBJ2-7	once	TGCGCCAGCAGCTCGGGACTAGCGGGGTCGGGGGGAAAGGGGCAGTACTTC	CASSSGLAGSGGKGQYF
TRBV19	NA	TRBJ1-1	NA	TGTGCCAGTAGTATCTGGGCCTTGAACACTGAAGCTTTCTTT	CASSIWALNTEAFF